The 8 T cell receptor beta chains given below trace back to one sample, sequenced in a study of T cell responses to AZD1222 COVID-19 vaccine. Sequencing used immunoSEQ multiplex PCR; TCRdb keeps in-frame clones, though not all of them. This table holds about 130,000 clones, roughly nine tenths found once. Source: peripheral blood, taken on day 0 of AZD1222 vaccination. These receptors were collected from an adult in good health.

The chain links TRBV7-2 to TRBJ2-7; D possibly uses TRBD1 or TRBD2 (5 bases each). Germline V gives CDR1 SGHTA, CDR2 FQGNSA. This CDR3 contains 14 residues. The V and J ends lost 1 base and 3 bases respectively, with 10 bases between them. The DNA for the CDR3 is TGTGCCAGCAGCTTAGGGGACGTAGGCTACGAGCAGTACTTC. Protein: CASSLGDVGYEQYF.

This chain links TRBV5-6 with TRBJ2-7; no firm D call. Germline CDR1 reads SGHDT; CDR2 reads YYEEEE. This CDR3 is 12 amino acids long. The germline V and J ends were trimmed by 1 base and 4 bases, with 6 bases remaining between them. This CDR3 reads CASSLLLYEQYF. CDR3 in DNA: TGTGCCAGCAGCTTGCTCTTATACGAGCAGTACTTC.

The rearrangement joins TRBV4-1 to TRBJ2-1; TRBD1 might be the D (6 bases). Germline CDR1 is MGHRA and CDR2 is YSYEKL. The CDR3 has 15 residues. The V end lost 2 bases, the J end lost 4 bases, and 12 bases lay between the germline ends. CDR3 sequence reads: CASSQSDRLYNEQFF. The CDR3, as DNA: TGCGCCAGCAGCCAATCGGACAGACTTTACAATGAGCAGTTCTTC.

This chain's CDR3 is CASSLVGTLNTEAFF. CDR3 nucleotides: TGCGCCAGCAGCTTGGTCGGGACTCTGAACACTGAAGCTTTCTTT. V gene TRBV5-1 combines with J gene TRBJ1-1, with D tentatively TRBD1 (5 bases). V was clipped by 0 bases and J by 0 bases, with 9 bases between them. Germline CDR1 SGHRS, CDR2 YFSETQ. The CDR3 contains 15 residues.

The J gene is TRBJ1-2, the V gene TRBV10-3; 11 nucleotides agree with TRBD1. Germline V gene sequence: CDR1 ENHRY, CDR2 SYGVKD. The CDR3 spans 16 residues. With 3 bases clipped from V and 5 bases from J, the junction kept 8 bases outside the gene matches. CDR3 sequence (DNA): TGTGCCATCAGTGAAGTCCTGGGACAGGGGGATTATGGCTACACCTTC. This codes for CAISEVLGQGDYGYTF.

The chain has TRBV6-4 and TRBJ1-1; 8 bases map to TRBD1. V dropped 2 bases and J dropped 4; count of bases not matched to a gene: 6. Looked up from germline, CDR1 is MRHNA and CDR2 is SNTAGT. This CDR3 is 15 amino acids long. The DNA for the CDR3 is TGTGCCAGCAGTGACGGGGCAGGGGGCCGCACTGAAGCTTTCTTT. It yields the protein CASSDGAGGRTEAFF.

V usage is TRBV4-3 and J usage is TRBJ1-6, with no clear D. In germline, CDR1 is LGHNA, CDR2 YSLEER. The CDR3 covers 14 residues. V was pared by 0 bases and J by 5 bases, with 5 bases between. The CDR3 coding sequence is TGCGCCAGCAGCCAAGATTCTGATAATTCACCCCTCCACTTT. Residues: CASSQDSDNSPLHF.

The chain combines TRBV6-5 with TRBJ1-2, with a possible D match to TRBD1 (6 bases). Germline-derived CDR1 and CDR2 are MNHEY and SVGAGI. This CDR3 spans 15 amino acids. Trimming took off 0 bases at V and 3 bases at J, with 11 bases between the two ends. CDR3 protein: CASSYSGGAHYGYTF. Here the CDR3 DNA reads TGTGCCAGCAGTTACTCCGGGGGGGCCCACTATGGCTACACCTTC.